This T cell receptor beta chain was sequenced in a study of T cell responses to AZD1222 COVID-19 vaccine. Looked up from germline, CDR1 is KGHSH and CDR2 is LQKENI. This CDR3 is 16 amino acids long. The V and J ends lost 5 bases and 3 bases, in that order; junction bases with no gene match: 8. Measured with immunoSEQ multiplex PCR; TCRdb has only the in-frame clones, and not every one. The repertoire holds tens of thousands of clones, around 89% seen once, with approximately 31% in the top ten. The source was peripheral blood, collected on day 0 of AZD1222 vaccination. The source is an adult in good health. This chain joins TRBV18 and TRBJ2-2; 8 bases line up with TRBD1. CDR3 in amino acids: CASSSSETGDTGELFF. For the CDR3, the DNA is TGTGCCAGCTCATCTTCCGAGACAGGGGACACCGGGGAGCTGTTTTTT.